This TCR beta chain was sequenced for a study of T cells expressing NK-cell markers. Study-wide background: Sorted CD3+CD56-NKG2C+, CD3+CD56+NKG2C- and CD3+CD56+NKG2C+ T cells were the source of the TCR beta repertoires. Study findings and constraints: Dominant NKG2C+ clonotypes in about 6 donors made up roughly 1.0-7.0% of CD8+ T cells. Dominance of the CD3+CD56-NKG2C+ fraction by these clonotypes also held in several donors.

TCRdb reanalyzed the 5' RACE reads, giving one entry per CDR3 protein sequence and no DNA. This repertoire includes about 170,000 distinct CDR3 sequences. With respect to this clonotype: Antigen unknown.

The CDR3 spans 13 residues. CDR1 is MNHEY and CDR2 is SVGEGT in the germline V gene. The rearrangement links TRBV6-2 or TRBV6-3 to TRBJ2-1; there is no DNA to check the TCRdb D call of TRBD1. Material: blood T cells: a sorted CD56 or NKG2C T cell subset, CD4+ or CD8+ T cells, or bulk PBMC T cells (not recorded which). This clonotype was obtained from a man between 18 and 69 years old in good health. CDR3 in amino acids: CASGGSLYNEQFF.